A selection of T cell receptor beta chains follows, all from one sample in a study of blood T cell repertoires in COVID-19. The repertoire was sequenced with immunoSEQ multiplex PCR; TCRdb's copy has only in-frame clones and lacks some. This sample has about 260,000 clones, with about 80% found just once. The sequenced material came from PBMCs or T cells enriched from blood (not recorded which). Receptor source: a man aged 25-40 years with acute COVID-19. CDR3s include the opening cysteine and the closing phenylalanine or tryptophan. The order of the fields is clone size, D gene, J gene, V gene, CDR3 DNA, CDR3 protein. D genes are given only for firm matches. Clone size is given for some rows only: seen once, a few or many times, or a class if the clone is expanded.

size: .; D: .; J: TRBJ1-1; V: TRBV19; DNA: TGTGCCAGTAGTATAGATCAACGGGGAACACTGGCTCCGTCTTACACTGAAGCTTTCTTT; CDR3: CASSIDQRGTLAPSYTEAFF
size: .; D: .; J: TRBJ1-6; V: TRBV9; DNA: TGTGCCAGCAGCGTAGGGAGGGATTCACCCCTCCACTTT; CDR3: CASSVGRDSPLHF
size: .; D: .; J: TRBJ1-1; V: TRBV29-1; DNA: TGCAGCGTTGCGAATACAGGGCGGACTGAAGCTTTCTTT; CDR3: CSVANTGRTEAFF
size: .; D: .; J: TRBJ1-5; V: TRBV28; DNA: TGTGCCAGCAATCTCTACTCCGACAATCAGCCCCAGCATTTT; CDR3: CASNLYSDNQPQHF
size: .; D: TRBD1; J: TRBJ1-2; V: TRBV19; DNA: TGTGCCAGCAAGATCGGGACAGTTCGGCGTGGCTACACCTTC; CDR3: CASKIGTVRRGYTF
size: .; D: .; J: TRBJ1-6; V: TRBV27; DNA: TGTGCCAGCAGTAGGGGGACAATCAGGACGGATTCACCCCTCCACTTT; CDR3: CASSRGTIRTDSPLHF
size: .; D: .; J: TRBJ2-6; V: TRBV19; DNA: TGTGCCAGTAGTATATTCGGGGACTCTGGGGCCAACGTCCTGACTTTC; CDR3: CASSIFGDSGANVLTF
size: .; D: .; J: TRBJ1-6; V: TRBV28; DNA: TGTGCCAGCAGATGGTCCAACTTTAATTCACCCCTCCACTTT; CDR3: CASRWSNFNSPLHF
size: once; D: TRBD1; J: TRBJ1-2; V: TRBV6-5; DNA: TGTGCCAGCAGCACTCGGGCCAGGGGGCGGAATGGCTACACCTTC; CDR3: CASSTRARGRNGYTF
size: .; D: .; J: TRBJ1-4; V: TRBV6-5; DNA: TGTGCCAGCAGCCCAGGGTTCACTCGGGAAAAACTGTTTTTT; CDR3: CASSPGFTREKLFF
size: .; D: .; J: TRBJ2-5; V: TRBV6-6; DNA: TGTGCCAGCAGTTACGGGGCCCAAGAGACCCAGTACTTC; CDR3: CASSYGAQETQYF
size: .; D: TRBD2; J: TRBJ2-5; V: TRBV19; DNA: TGTGCCAGTAGCGGGACTAGTCCCACCCCAGAGACCCAGTACTTC; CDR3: CASSGTSPTPETQYF
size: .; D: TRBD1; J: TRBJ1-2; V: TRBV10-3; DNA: TGTGCCATCAGTGGGGGGACAGCGGATGGCTACACCTTC; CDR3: CAISGGTADGYTF
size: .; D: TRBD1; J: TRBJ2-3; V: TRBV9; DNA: TGTGCCAGCAGCGTAGTCGGACAGGGAACAGATACGCAGTATTTT; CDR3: CASSVVGQGTDTQYF
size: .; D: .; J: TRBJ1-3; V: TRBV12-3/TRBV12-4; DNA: TGTGCCAGTTACAGAAACTCTGGAAACACCATATATTTT; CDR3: CASYRNSGNTIYF
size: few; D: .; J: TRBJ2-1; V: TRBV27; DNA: TGTGCCACTTCATGGGGGGGCGGATTCGAGCAGTTCTTC; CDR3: CATSWGGGFEQFF
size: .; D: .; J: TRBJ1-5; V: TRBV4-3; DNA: TGCGCCAGCAGCCAATCACTCGGGGATCAGCCCCAGCATTTT; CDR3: CASSQSLGDQPQHF
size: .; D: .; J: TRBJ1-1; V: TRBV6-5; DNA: TGTGCCAGCAGCTCTCGTTGGCCCGAGACTACTGAAGCTTTCTTT; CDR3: CASSSRWPETTEAFF
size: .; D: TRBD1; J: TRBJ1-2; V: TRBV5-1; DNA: TGTGCCAGCAGCGGGGGACCGGGACAGGGTAGCTATGGCTACACCTTC; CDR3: CASSGGPGQGSYGYTF
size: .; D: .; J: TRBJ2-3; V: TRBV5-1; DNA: TGCGCCAGCGGGGTAGAGGACTTCTCGACTGATACGCAGTATTTT; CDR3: CASGVEDFSTDTQYF
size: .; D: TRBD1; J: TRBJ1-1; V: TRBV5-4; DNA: TGTGCCAGCAGCAGGACAGGGCGGAACACTGAAGCTTTCTTT; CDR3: CASSRTGRNTEAFF
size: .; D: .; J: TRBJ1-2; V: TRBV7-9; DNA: TGTGCCAGCAGCCGCGACCAGGGTGGCGGCTACACCTTC; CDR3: CASSRDQGGGYTF
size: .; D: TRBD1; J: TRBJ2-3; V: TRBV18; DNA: TGTGCCAGCTCCCGACAGGGGGTGAGAGATACGCAGTATTTT; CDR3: CASSRQGVRDTQYF
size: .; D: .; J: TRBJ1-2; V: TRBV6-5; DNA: TGTGCCAGCAGTTACTCTGCAGCTAGTAACTATGGCTACACCTTC; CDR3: CASSYSAASNYGYTF
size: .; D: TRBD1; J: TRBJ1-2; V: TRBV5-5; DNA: TGTGCCAGCAGCCACCCCCGGGACAGGGAAGCAAGAGGCTACACCTTC; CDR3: CASSHPRDREARGYTF
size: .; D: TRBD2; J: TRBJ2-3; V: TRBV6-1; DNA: TGTGCCAGCAGTGCCGCCTCGGGGGGGGGCTTAGATACGCAGTATTTT; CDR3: CASSAASGGGLDTQYF
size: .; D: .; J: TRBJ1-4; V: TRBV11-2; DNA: TGTGCCAGCAGCTCCTCTCGGGAAGAAAAACTGTTTTTT; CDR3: CASSSSREEKLFF
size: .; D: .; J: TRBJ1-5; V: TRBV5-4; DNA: TGTGCCAGCAGCTCTACCGACGGGGTGGGTATAGGCAATCAGCCCCAGCATTTT; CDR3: CASSSTDGVGIGNQPQHF
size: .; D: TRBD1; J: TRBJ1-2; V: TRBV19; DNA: TGTGCCAGTAGTTTAGGGACAGCTCCCTATGGCTACACCTTC; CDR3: CASSLGTAPYGYTF
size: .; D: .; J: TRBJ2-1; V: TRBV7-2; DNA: TGTGCCAGCAGCTTAGTCGGTAGCTCATCCTACAATGAGCAGTTCTTC; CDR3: CASSLVGSSSYNEQFF
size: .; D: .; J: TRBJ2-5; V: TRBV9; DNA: TGTGCCAGCAGTCCCGGGATACAAGAGACCCAGTACTTC; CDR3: CASSPGIQETQYF
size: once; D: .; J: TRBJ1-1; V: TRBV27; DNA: TGTGCCAGCAGTTTAGGGACAATGAACACTGAAGCTTTCTTT; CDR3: CASSLGTMNTEAFF
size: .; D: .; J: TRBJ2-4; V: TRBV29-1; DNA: TGCAGCGTTGGCAGGGGAAAGGACATTCAGTACTTC; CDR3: CSVGRGKDIQYF
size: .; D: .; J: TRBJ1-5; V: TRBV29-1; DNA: TGCAGCGTTGAAGAACAGGGAGGGCAGCCCCAGCATTTT; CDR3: CSVEEQGGQPQHF
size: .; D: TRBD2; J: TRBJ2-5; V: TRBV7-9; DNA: TGTGCCAGCAGCCCCGGACTAGCGGGGGAGCGTCGAGAGACCCAGTACTTC; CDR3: CASSPGLAGERRETQYF
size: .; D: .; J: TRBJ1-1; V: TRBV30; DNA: TGTGCCTGCACAGGGTGGGATGGGGAAGCTTTCTTT; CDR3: CACTGWDGEAFF
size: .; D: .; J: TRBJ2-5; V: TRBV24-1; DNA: TGTGCCACCAGCACCCCCGGAGGAGGGTTAGCGACCCAGTACTTC; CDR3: CATSTPGGGLATQYF
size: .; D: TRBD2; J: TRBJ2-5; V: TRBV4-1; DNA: TGCGCCAGCAGCCCATCTCCTATAGCGGGAGGGTCGGAGACCCAGTACTTC; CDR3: CASSPSPIAGGSETQYF
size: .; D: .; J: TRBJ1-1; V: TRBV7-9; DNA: TGTGCCAGCGCCTTCGAGGGGAACACTGAAGCTTTCTTT; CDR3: CASAFEGNTEAFF
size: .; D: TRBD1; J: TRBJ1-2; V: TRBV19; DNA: TGTGCCACCGATCCGGGACAGGGGGCTTACTATGGCTACACCTTC; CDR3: CATDPGQGAYYGYTF
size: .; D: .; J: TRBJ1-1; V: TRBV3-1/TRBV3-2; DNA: TGTGCCAGCAGCCACAGTGACAGGAACACTGAAGCTTTCTTT; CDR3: CASSHSDRNTEAFF
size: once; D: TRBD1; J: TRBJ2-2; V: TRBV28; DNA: TGTGCCAGCAGTTTCCCGACAGGGGCCACCGGGGAGCTGTTTTTT; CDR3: CASSFPTGATGELFF
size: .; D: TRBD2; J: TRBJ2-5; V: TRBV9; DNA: TGTGCCAGCAGCGTTGGGCTAGCGGGGTTTGGGGAGACCCAGTACTTC; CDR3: CASSVGLAGFGETQYF
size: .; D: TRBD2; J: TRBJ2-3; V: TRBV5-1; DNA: TGCGCCAGCAGCTCAAACCGGGAGGTTACGCAGTATTTT; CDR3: CASSSNREVTQYF
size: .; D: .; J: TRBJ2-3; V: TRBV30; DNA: TGTGCCTGGAGCAGGGTCACAGATACGCAGTATTTT; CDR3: CAWSRVTDTQYF
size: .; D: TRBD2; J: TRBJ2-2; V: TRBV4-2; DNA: TGTGCCAGCAGCCAAGACGGGGACTCTAGCGGGGCTAACACCGGGGAGCTGTTTTTT; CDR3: CASSQDGDSSGANTGELFF
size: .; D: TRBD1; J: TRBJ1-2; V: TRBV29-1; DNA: TGCAGCGTCCACAGGGGGGAAGGCGGCTACACCTTC; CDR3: CSVHRGEGGYTF
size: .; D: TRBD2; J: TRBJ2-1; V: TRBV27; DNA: TGTGCCAGCCTCCGGGGGGGCCCCTACAATGAGCAGTTCTTC; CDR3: CASLRGGPYNEQFF
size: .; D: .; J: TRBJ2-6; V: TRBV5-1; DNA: TGCGCCAGCAGCGACGGGTCTGGGGCCAACGTCCTGACTTTC; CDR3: CASSDGSGANVLTF
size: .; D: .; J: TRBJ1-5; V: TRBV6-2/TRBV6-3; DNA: TGTGCCAGCAGTTTCCAGAATCAGCCCCAGCATTTT; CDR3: CASSFQNQPQHF
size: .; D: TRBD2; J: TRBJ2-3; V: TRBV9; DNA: TGTGCCAGCAGCGTAGTAGCGGGAGTAGTAGATACGCAGTATTTT; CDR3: CASSVVAGVVDTQYF
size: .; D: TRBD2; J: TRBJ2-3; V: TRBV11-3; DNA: TGTGCCAGCAGCTTAGGTCGGCGGGAGTTTGCAGATACGCAGTATTTT; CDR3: CASSLGRREFADTQYF
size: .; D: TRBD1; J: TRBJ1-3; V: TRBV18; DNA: TGTGCCAGCTCACCCAGGGGGGACACCATATATTTT; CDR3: CASSPRGDTIYF
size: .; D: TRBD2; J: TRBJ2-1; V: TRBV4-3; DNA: TGCGCCAGCAGCCAATTCGCCGGGACTAGCGGGACCCCTGAGCAGTTCTTC; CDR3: CASSQFAGTSGTPEQFF
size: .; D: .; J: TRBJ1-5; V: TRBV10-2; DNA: TGCGCCAGCAGCCTGGCAGGGGCGATCAATAGCAATCAGCCCCAGCATTTT; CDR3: CASSLAGAINSNQPQHF